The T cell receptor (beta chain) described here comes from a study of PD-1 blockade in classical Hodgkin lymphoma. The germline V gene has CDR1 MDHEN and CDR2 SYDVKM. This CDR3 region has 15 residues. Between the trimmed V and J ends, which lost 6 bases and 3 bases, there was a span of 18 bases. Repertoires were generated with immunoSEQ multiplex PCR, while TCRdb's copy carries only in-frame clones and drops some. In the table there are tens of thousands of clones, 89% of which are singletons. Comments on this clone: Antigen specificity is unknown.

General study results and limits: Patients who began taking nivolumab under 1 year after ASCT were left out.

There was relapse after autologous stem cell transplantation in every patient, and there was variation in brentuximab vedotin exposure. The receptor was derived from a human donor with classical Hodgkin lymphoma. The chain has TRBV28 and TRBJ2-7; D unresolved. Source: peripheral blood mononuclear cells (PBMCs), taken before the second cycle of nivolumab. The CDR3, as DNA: TGTGCCAGCAGATCATGGGCTGGGGTAAGCTACGAGCAGTACTTC. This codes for CASRSWAGVSYEQYF.